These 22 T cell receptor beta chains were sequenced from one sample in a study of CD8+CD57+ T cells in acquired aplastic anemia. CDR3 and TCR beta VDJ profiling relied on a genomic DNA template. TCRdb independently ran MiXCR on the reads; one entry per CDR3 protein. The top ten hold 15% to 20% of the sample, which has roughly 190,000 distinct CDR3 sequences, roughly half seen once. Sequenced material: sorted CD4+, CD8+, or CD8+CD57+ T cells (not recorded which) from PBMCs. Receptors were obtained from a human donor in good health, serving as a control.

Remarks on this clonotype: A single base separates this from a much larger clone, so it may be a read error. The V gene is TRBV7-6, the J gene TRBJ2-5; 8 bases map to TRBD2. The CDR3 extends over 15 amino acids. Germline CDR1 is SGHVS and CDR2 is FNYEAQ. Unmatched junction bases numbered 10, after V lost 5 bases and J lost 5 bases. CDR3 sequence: CASSPQGLVRETQYF. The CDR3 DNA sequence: TGTGCCAGCAGCCCCCAGGGACTAGTGAGGGAGACCCAGTACTTC.

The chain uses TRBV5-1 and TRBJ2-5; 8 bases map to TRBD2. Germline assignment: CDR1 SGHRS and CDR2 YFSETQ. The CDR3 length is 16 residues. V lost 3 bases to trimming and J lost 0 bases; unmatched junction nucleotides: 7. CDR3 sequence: CASSSPGLEYQETQYF. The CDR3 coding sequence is TGCGCCAGCAGCTCCCCGGGACTAGAGTACCAAGAGACCCAGTACTTC.

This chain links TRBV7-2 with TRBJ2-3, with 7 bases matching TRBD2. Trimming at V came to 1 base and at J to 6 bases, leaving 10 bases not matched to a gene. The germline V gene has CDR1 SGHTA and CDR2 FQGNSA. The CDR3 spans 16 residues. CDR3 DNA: TGTGCCAGCAGCTTAGGCCCCGGGACTACCCACGATACGCAGTATTTT. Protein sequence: CASSLGPGTTHDTQYF.

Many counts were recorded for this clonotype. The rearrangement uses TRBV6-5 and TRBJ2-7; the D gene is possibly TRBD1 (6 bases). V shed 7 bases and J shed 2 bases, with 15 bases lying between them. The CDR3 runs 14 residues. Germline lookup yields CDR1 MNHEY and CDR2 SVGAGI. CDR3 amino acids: CASTAQQGPYEQYF. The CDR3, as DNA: TGTGCCAGCACCGCCCAACAGGGACCCTACGAGCAGTACTTC.

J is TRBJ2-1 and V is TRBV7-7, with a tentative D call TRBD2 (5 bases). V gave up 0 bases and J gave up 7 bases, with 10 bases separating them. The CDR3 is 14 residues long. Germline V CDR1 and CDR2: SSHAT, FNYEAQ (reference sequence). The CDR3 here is CASSLAGVNNEQFF. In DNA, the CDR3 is TGTGCCAGCAGCTTAGCGGGAGTCAATAATGAGCAGTTCTTC.

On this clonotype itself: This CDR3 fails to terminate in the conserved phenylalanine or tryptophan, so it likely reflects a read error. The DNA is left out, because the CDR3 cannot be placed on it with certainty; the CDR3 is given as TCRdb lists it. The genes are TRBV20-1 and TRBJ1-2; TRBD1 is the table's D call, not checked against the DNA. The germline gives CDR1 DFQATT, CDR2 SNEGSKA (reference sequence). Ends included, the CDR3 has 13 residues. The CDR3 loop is CSASGTGGYGCTL.

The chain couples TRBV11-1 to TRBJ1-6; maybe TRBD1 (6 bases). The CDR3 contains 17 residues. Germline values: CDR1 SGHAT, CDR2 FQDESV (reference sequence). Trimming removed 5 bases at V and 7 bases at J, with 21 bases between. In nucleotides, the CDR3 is TGTGCCAGCAGCCCCTCCTCAGGGACACGGTCCAATTCACCCCTCCACTTT. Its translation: CASSPSSGTRSNSPLHF.

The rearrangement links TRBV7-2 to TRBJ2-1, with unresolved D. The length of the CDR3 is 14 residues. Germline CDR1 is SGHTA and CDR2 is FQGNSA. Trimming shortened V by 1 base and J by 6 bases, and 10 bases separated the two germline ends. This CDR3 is CASSLVLGRNEQFF. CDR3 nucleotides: TGTGCCAGCAGCTTAGTGTTAGGTCGCAATGAGCAGTTCTTC.

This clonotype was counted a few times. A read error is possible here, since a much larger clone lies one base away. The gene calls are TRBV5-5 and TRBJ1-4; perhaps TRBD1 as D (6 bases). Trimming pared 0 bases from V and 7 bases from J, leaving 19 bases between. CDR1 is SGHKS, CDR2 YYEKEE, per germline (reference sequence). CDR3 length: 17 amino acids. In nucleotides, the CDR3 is TGTGCCAGCAGCTTGGTGAACAGGGAGCAGAGGCGTGAAAAACTGTTTTTT. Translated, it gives CASSLVNREQRREKLFF.

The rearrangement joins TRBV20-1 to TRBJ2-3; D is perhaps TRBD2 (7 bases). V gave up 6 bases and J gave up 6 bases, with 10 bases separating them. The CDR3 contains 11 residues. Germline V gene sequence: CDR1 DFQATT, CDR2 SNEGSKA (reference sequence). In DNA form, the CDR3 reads TGCAGTGCGGGGGGGCCGGATACGCAGTATTTT. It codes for CSAGGPDTQYF.

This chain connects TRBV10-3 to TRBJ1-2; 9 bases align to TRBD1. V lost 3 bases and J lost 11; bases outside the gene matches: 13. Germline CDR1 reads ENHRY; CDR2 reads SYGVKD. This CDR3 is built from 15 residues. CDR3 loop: CAISDQIGTGPQYTF. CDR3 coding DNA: TGTGCCATCAGTGATCAGATTGGGACAGGGCCTCAGTACACCTTC.

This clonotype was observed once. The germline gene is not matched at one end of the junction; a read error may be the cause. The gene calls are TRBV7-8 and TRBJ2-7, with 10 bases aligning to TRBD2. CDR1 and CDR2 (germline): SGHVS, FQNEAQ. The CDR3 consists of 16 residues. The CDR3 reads CASSLTSGALSYERYF. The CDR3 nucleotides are TGTGCCAGCAGCTTAACTAGCGGGGCCCTTTCCTACGAGCGGTACTTC.

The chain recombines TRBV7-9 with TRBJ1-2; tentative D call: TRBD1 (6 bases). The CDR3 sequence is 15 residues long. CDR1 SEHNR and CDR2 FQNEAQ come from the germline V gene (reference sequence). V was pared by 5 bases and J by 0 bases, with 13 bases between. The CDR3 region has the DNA TGTGCCAGCAGCCAGGACAGCCAGACTAACTATGGCTACACCTTC. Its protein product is CASSQDSQTNYGYTF.

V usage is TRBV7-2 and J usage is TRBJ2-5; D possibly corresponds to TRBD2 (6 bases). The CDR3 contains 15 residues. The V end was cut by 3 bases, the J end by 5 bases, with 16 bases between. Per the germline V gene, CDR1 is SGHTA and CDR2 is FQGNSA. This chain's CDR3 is CASSFDGPGRETQYF. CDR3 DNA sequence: TGTGCCAGCAGCTTTGATGGGCCAGGGAGGGAGACCCAGTACTTC.

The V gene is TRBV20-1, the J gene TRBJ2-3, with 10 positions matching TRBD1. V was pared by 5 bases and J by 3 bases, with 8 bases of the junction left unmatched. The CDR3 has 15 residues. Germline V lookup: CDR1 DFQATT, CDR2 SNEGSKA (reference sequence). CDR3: CSAFIPGQGTDTQYF. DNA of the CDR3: TGCAGTGCTTTCATCCCGGGACAGGGGACAGATACGCAGTATTTT.

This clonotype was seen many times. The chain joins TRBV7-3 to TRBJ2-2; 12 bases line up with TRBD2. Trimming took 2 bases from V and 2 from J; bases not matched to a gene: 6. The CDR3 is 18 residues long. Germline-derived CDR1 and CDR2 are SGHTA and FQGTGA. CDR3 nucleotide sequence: TGTGCCAGCAGCTTATCCGGACTAGCGGGGACTAACACCGGGGAGCTGTTTTTT. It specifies CASSLSGLAGTNTGELFF.

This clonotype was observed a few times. CDR3 residues: CASTRGSNEQFF. CDR3 nucleotides: TGCGCCAGCACAAGAGGGAGCAATGAGCAGTTCTTC. The chain has TRBV5-1 and TRBJ2-1; TRBD2 is a possible D gene (5 bases). V was shortened by 6 bases and J by 6 bases, with 10 bases between the two germline ends. This CDR3 comprises 12 residues. Germline V gene lookup returns CDR1 SGHRS and CDR2 YFSETQ.

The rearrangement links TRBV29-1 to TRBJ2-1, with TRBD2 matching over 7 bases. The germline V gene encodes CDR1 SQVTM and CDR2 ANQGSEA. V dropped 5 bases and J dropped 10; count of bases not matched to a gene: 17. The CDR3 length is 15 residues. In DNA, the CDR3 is TGCAGCGTTACGGGGGGTTCGACAGCACACTGCGAGCAGTTCTTC. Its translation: CSVTGGSTAHCEQFF.

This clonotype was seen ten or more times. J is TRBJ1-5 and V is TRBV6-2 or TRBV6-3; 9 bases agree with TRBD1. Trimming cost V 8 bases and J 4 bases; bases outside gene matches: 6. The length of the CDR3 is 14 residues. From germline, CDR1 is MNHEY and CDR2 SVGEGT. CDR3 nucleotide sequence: TGTGCCAGCGGGGGGACAGGGATTAATCAGCCCCAGCATTTT. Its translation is CASGGTGINQPQHF.

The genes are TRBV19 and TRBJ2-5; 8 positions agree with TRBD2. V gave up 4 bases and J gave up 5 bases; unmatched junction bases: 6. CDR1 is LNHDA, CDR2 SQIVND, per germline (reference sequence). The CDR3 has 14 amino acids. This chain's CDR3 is CASSKQGLVETQYF. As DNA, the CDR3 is TGTGCCAGTAGTAAACAGGGACTAGTCGAGACCCAGTACTTC.

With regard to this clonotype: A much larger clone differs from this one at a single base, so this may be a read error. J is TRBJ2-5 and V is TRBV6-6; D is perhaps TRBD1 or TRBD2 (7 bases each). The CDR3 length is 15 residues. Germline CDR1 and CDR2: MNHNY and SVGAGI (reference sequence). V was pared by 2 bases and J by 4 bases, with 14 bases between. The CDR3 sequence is CASSYGRGGGETQYF. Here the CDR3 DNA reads TGTGCCAGCAGTTACGGCAGGGGGGGTGGAGAGACCCAGTACTTC.

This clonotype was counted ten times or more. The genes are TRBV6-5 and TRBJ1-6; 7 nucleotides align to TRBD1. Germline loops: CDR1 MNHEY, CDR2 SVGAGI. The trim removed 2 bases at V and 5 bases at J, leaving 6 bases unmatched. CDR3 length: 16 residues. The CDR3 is CASSYEQGVNNSPLHF. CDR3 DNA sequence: TGTGCCAGCAGTTACGAGCAGGGGGTTAATAATTCACCCCTCCACTTT.